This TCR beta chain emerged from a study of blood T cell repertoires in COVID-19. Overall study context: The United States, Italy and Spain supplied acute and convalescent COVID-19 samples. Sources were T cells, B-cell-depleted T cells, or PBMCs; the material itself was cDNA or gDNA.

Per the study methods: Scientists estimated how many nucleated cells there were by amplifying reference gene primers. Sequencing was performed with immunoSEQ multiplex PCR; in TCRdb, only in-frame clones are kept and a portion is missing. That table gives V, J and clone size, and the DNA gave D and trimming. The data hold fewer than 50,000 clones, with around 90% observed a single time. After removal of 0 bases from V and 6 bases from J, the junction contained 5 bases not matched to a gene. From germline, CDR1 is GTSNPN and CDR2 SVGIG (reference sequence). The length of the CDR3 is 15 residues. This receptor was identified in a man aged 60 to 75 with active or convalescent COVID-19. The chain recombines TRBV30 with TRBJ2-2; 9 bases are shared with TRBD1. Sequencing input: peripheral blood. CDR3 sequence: CAWSVGTGSAGELFF. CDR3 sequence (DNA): TGTGCCTGGAGTGTGGGGACAGGGAGCGCCGGGGAGCTGTTTTTT.